This T cell receptor (beta chain) was found in a study of CD8+CD57+ T cells in acquired aplastic anemia. At least ten counts were recorded for this clonotype. Patients who underwent sequencing had shown CD8+CD57+ cell expansion by flow cytometry. Germline lookup yields CDR1 PRHDT and CDR2 FYEKMQ (reference sequence). V dropped 4 bases and J dropped 2 bases, with 8 bases sitting between them. The CDR3 consists of 13 residues. CDR3 and TCR beta VDJ profiling relied on a genomic DNA template. TCRdb passed the reads through MiXCR, listing each CDR3 protein once. The table shows under 200,000 distinct CDR3 sequences, with 40% to 60% occurring only once.

The TCR originated in a human donor with aplastic anemia. This rearrangement joins TRBV13 to TRBJ2-5; D is unresolved. Material: sorted CD4+, CD8+, or CD8+CD57+ T cells (not recorded which) from PBMCs. Here the CDR3 DNA reads TGTGCCAGCAGCTACCAGGAACAAGAGACCCAGTACTTC. The encoded protein is CASSYQEQETQYF.